The 16 T cell receptor beta chains below were found in one sample sequenced in a study of regulatory T cells in long-lasting Graves disease. Described time point: newly diagnosed GD, antithyroid drugs for less than 3 months. PBMC RNA served as the TCR library source. Building of the TCR beta libraries involved iRepertoire HTBI primers and Arm-PCR of CDR3 regions. TCRdb fed the multiplex PCR reads into MiXCR, producing one record per CDR3 protein. This sample has some 340,000 distinct CDR3 sequences, with approximately 12% found just once. The same data also went into a second study, on T cells in Graves' hyperthyroidism and ophthalmopathy.

This material consisted of peripheral blood mononuclear cells (PBMCs), taken at new diagnosis, from a patient treated with antithyroid drugs. These receptors were obtained from a woman between 18 and 30 years old with Graves disease.

This clonotype was seen ten or more times. The chain links TRBV6-1 to TRBJ2-1; D unresolved. This CDR3 has 13 amino acids. Between the trimmed V and J ends, which lost 5 bases and 5 bases, there was a span of 10 bases. Per germline, CDR1 MNHNS and CDR2 SASEGT. The CDR3 nucleotides read TGTGCCAGCAGTCCCCGACCCCACAATGAGCAGTTCTTC. It codes for CASSPRPHNEQFF.

The sample holds a few counts of this clonotype. Here the CDR3 reads CASSHVPGALAKNIQYF. The CDR3 bases are TGCGCCAGCAGCCATGTTCCAGGGGCCTTAGCCAAAAACATTCAGTACTTC. V usage is TRBV4-1 and J usage is TRBJ2-4; D is perhaps TRBD1 (6 bases). The CDR3 consists of 17 residues. Trimming removed 3 bases at V and 0 bases at J, with 15 bases between. Germline-derived CDR1 and CDR2 are MGHRA and YSYEKL.

The table lists this clonotype with many counts. This chain connects TRBV28 to TRBJ2-5; 7 bases line up with TRBD2. Germline CDR1 and CDR2: MDHEN and SYDVKM. With 4 bases clipped from V and 4 bases from J, the junction kept 3 bases outside the gene matches. The CDR3 length is 13 residues. The CDR3 bases are TGTGCCAGCAGTTCTCAGCGGGGAGAGACCCAGTACTTC. Amino acids: CASSSQRGETQYF.

This clonotype has a count of ten or more. This chain links TRBV7-8 with TRBJ2-7, with D perhaps TRBD2 (6 bases). Germline V gene data show CDR1 as SGHVS and CDR2 as FQNEAQ. V lost 2 bases, J lost 0 bases, and 14 bases lay in between. CDR3 size: 16 residues. CDR3 sequence reads: CASSLIPAGLSYEQYF. The DNA for the CDR3 is TGTGCCAGCAGCTTAATCCCCGCGGGACTCTCCTACGAGCAGTACTTC.

In its sample, this clonotype was seen many times. V and J are TRBV3-1 and TRBJ2-1; the match to TRBD2 covers 16 bases. Germline CDR1 LGHDT, CDR2 YNNKEL (reference sequence). This CDR3 comprises 18 residues. The J segment lost 8 bases and the V segment lost 5 bases, leaving 12 bases of the junction unmatched. CDR3 in amino acids: CASSLPPGLAGGRDEQFF. The CDR3 DNA reads as TGTGCCAGCAGCTTGCCTCCGGGACTAGCGGGGGGGCGGGATGAGCAGTTCTTC.

This clonotype was observed once. The rearrangement links TRBV12-3 or TRBV12-4 to TRBJ1-2; unclear D gene. The V end was cut by 5 bases, the J end by 4 bases, with 11 bases between. This CDR3 spans 13 amino acids. CDR3 sequence reads: CASSLYQVYGYTF. The CDR3 DNA sequence: TGTGCCAGCAGTCTGTATCAGGTCTATGGCTACACCTTC.

This clonotype was seen repeatedly, ten times or more. The J gene is TRBJ1-1, the V gene TRBV27, with D perhaps TRBD1 (6 bases). The CDR3 covers 14 residues. V shed 5 bases and J shed 1 base, with 11 bases lying between them. The germline gives CDR1 MNHEY, CDR2 SMNVEV (reference sequence). CDR3: CASSLQQGNTEAFF. The CDR3, as DNA: TGTGCCAGCAGTCTCCAACAGGGGAACACTGAAGCTTTCTTT.

This clonotype was observed a few times. This chain uses TRBV2 with TRBJ2-2, with D uncertain. Germline values: CDR1 SNHLY, CDR2 FYNNEI. Trimming removed 6 bases from V and 5 bases from J, with 7 bases in between. This CDR3 comprises 12 residues. CDR3 sequence: CASRGSTGELFF. Written as DNA, the CDR3 is TGTGCCAGCAGGGGAAGTACCGGGGAGCTGTTTTTT.

The chain has TRBV25-1 and TRBJ1-5; possible D gene TRBD1, 6 bases. The germline V gene has CDR1 MGHDK and CDR2 SYGVNS. This CDR3 contains 16 residues. Between the trimmed V and J ends, which lost 3 bases and 0 bases, there was a span of 12 bases. Here the CDR3 DNA reads TGTGCCAGCAGTGACTCCGACAGGATTAGCAATCAGCCCCAGCATTTT. This codes for CASSDSDRISNQPQHF. The full variable domain, completed using reference TRBV25-1 and TRBJ1-5, is EADIYQTPRYLVIGTGKKITLECSQTMGHDKMYWYQQDPGMELHLIHYSYGVNSTEKGDLSSESTVSRIRTEHFPLTLESARPSHTSQYLCASSDSDRISNQPQHFGDGTRLSIL.

V usage is TRBV24-1 and J usage is TRBJ1-2; no definite D call. The CDR3 is made up of 12 amino acids. Between the trimmed V and J ends, which lost 9 bases and 7 bases, there was a span of 14 bases. Germline assignment: CDR1 KGHDR and CDR2 SFDVKD. The CDR3 loop is CATWSGGSGYTF. DNA of the CDR3: TGTGCCACCTGGTCGGGCGGCAGTGGCTACACCTTC.

This clonotype has at least ten counts. The J gene is TRBJ2-2, the V gene TRBV12-3 or TRBV12-4, with D perhaps matching TRBD1 (6 bases). V lost 6 bases and J 7 bases, leaving 15 bases between the germline ends. This CDR3 spans 14 amino acids. For the CDR3, the DNA is TGTGCCAGCAGCCTAGAGGGGGTAGGCGGGGAGCTGTTTTTT. Translated: CASSLEGVGGELFF.

Of note for this clonotype: This may be a read error: a much more frequent sequence differs by one nucleotide. The rearrangement links TRBV11-3 to TRBJ2-2, with D uncertain. Germline V CDR1 and CDR2: SGHNT, YENEEA. The length of the CDR3 is 16 residues. V was trimmed by 7 bases and J by 2 bases, leaving 17 bases between them. The CDR3 protein is CASTAPRSENTGELFF. The DNA of the CDR3 is TGTGCCAGCACCGCCCCCAGGTCCGAAAACACCGGGGAGCTGTTTTTT.

The chain carries TRBV25-1 and TRBJ2-2; 7 bases are shared with TRBD2. The CDR3 consists of 17 residues. Germline CDR1 is MGHDK and CDR2 is SYGVNS. V was clipped by 4 bases and J by 5 bases; unmatched bases: 13. As DNA, the CDR3 is TGTGCCAGCAGTGGCTTCGGCGGGAGCTTTGGGACCGGGGAGCTGTTTTTT. This codes for CASSGFGGSFGTGELFF.

The sample holds a few counts of this clonotype. The junction departs from the called germline gene at one end, perhaps through a read error. The chain is built from TRBV5-1 and TRBJ2-1; D ambiguous. The CDR3 runs 12 residues. Germline assignment: CDR1 SGHRS and CDR2 YFSETQ. The CDR3 region is CASSLIRNGQFF. The CDR3 DNA reads TGCGCCAGCAGCTTAATACGGAATGGGCAGTTCTTC. Full variable domain (outside the CDR3, taken from reference TRBV5-1 and TRBJ2-1): KAGVTQTPRYLIKTRGQQVTLSCSPISGHRSVSWYQQTPGQGLQFLFEYFSETQRNKGNFPGRFSGRQFSNSRSEMNVSTLELGDSALYLCASSLIRNGQFFGPGTRLTVL.

This clonotype was counted many times. The chain has TRBV18 and TRBJ2-3; TRBD1 agrees at 7 bases. The ends lost 6 bases at V and 2 bases at J; junction bases unmatched: 5. The CDR3 covers 14 residues. CDR1 KGHSH and CDR2 LQKENI come from the germline V gene. The CDR3 DNA follows: TGTGCCAGCTCTGAGGGGGCGATCACAGATACGCAGTATTTT. It codes for CASSEGAITDTQYF.

This clonotype was recorded many times. This chain links TRBV6-1 with TRBJ2-3; D unresolved. The CDR3 runs to 13 residues. V lost 2 bases to trimming and J lost 4 bases, with 7 bases between them. Germline assignment: CDR1 MNHNS and CDR2 SASEGT. This chain's CDR3 is CASSEMEADTQYF. The CDR3 DNA reads as TGTGCCAGCAGTGAAATGGAAGCAGATACGCAGTATTTT.